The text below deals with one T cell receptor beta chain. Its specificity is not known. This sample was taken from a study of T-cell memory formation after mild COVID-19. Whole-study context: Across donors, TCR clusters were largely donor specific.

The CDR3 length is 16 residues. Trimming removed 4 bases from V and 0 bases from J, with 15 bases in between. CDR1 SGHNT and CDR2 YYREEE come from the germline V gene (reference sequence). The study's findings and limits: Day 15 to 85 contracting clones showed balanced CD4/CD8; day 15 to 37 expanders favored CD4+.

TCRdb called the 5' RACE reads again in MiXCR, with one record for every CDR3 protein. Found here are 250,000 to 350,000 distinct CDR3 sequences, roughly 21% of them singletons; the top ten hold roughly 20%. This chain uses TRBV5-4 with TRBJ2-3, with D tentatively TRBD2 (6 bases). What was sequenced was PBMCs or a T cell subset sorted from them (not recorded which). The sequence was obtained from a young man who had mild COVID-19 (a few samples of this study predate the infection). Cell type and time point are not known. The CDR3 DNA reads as TGTGCCAGCAGCGCAAGGTCAGGGACTAGCACAGATACGCAGTATTTT. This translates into CASSARSGTSTDTQYF.